The T cell receptor beta chain under discussion was sequenced for a study of T-cell memory formation after mild COVID-19. CDR1 and CDR2 (germline): LNHNV, YYDKDF (reference sequence). This CDR3 spans 18 amino acids. The J segment lost 1 base and the V segment lost 0 bases, leaving 8 bases of the junction unmatched. Study results and caveats: Of the contracting clones, CD4+ ones lay mainly in CM and EM, and CD8+ ones in EMRA. Later expanders leaned toward CD4+, whereas clones contracting from day 15 to 85 were balanced CD4/CD8.

5'RACE primed from the constant segment yielded TCR alpha and TCR beta cDNA libraries bearing sample barcodes and UMIs. From the 5' RACE reads, TCRdb called clonotypes with MiXCR, one entry per CDR3 protein. The sample yields hundreds of thousands of distinct CDR3 sequences, roughly 20% seen once. As for this clonotype: Its antigen is not identified.

The chain combines TRBV15 with TRBJ2-3; 9 bases fit TRBD2. The sequence came from an adult woman who had mild COVID-19 (a few samples of this study predate the infection). Cell type and time point are not known. What was sequenced was PBMCs or a T cell subset sorted from them (not recorded which). The CDR3, as DNA: TGTGCCACCAGCAGAGATTTTCGGGGACTAGCCGGCACAGATACGCAGTATTTT. Its translation: CATSRDFRGLAGTDTQYF.